These 6 T cell receptor beta chains were all obtained from the same sample, sequenced in a study of T-cell reconstitution after alpha-beta-depleted transplantation in children. Unique molecular identifiers were incorporated during preparation of the TCRbeta library. TCRdb re-called the PCR reads with MiXCR, one entry per CDR3 protein. This table holds a few hundred thousand distinct CDR3 sequences, 15% to 20% found once. The input for sequencing was PBMCs, mostly from graft donor cells, taken 360 days after TCRalphabeta/CD19-depleted stem cell transplant. The receptor source for this set is a boy in the first two years of life who had a stem cell transplant for Wiskott-Aldrich syndrome, so the T cells may come from the graft donor.

In this sample, this clonotype turned up a few times. The rearrangement joins TRBV4-1 to TRBJ2-5, with TRBD2 matching 12 bases. J lost 1 base, V lost 4 bases, and 16 bases had no gene match. This CDR3 comprises 20 residues. The V gene's germline CDR1 is MGHRA and CDR2 YSYEKL. The CDR3 spells CASSPFPPSGGAGIQETQYF. In nucleotides, the CDR3 is TGCGCCAGCAGCCCTTTCCCTCCTAGCGGGGGGGCCGGTATCCAAGAGACCCAGTACTTC.

This clonotype was detected ten times or more. V is TRBV27 and J is TRBJ2-7; maybe TRBD1 (5 bases). V dropped 3 bases and J dropped 0 bases, with 9 bases sitting between them. Looked up from germline, CDR1 is MNHEY and CDR2 is SMNVEV (reference sequence). The length of the CDR3 is 14 residues. CDR3 amino acids: CASSFRDSSYEQYF. For the CDR3, the DNA is TGTGCCAGCAGTTTCCGTGACAGCTCCTACGAGCAGTACTTC.

This clonotype was recorded at least ten times. The chain has TRBV12-3 or TRBV12-4 and TRBJ2-5, with TRBD1 matching over 10 bases. CDR3 size: 16 residues. V shed 4 bases and J 5 bases; nucleotides not matched to a gene: 10. CDR3: CASSSLGTGARETQYF. The CDR3 bases are TGTGCCAGCAGTTCACTCGGGACAGGGGCTCGGGAGACCCAGTACTTC.

This clonotype was seen repeatedly, ten times or more. A read error may produce the germline difference seen at one junction end. The V and J genes are TRBV7-2 and TRBJ2-7; no clear D gene. CDR1 and CDR2 from the germline V gene are SGHTA and FQGNSA. The CDR3 length is 14 residues. Written as DNA, the CDR3 is TGTGCCAGCAGCCTCTTTCAATTCTCCCACGAGCAGTACTTC. Its protein product is CASSLFQFSHEQYF.

This clonotype occurred a few times. The chain is built from TRBV12-3 or TRBV12-4 and TRBJ2-5; 8 positions match TRBD2. This CDR3 comprises 13 residues. The V and J ends lost 6 bases and 3 bases, in that order; junction bases with no gene match: 3. The chain's CDR3 is CASRKLAEETQYF. The CDR3 DNA sequence: TGTGCCAGCAGGAAACTAGCGGAAGAGACCCAGTACTTC.

The CDR3 sequence: CASSLGGTGSRPDQPQHF. CDR3 DNA sequence: TGTGCCAGCAGCTTAGGAGGGACAGGGAGTCGGCCGGATCAGCCCCAGCATTTT. The chain has TRBV11-1 and TRBJ1-5; 9 bases line up with TRBD1. This CDR3 is 18 amino acids long. The V gene end was trimmed by 1 base and the J gene end by 5 bases; junction bases not matched to a gene: 12. Germline V gene lookup returns CDR1 SGHAT and CDR2 FQDESV (reference sequence).